The next 31 T cell receptor beta chains were all read from a single sample in a study of OX40 agonist ivuxolimab in advanced cancers. Repertoires were generated with immunoSEQ multiplex PCR, while TCRdb's copy carries only in-frame clones and drops some. The sample includes 70,000 to 90,000 clones, around nine tenths seen only once; the top ten take roughly 0.38%. The sequencing here drew on CD4+ or CD8+ T cells sorted from blood, taken in a trial of the OX40 agonist ivuxolimab. Every receptor here comes from an adult with an advanced solid tumor such as melanoma, head and neck, liver or kidney cancer.

The chain carries TRBV7-2 and TRBJ2-1, with D possibly being TRBD2 (5 bases). Trimming stripped 5 bases from V and 13 bases from J, with 24 bases between. There are 15 residues in the CDR3. Germline V gene lookup returns CDR1 SGHTA and CDR2 FQGNSA. The DNA of the CDR3 is TGTGCCAGCAGCCTATCCCCCTTCGGACTCCCCACCCAGTTCTTC. Encoded protein: CASSLSPFGLPTQFF. Full variable domain (remainder filled in from reference TRBV7-2 and TRBJ2-1): GAGVSQSPSNKVTEKGKDVELRCDPISGHTALYWYRQSLGQGLEFLIYFQGNSAPDKSGLPSDRFSAERTGGSVSTLTIQRTQQEDSAVYLCASSLSPFGLPTQFFGPGTRLTVL.

The V gene is TRBV7-9, the J gene TRBJ1-4; TRBD1 agrees at 9 bases. The CDR3 length is 13 residues. V was pared by 4 bases and J by 7 bases, with 1 base of the junction left unmatched. The germline gives CDR1 SEHNR, CDR2 FQNEAQ (reference sequence). The CDR3 here is CASSSTGGEKLFF. Written as DNA, the CDR3 is TGTGCCAGCAGCTCGACAGGGGGTGAAAAACTGTTTTTT.

This clone was picked up one time. This chain uses TRBV6-5 with TRBJ2-1, with a possible D match to TRBD2 (5 bases). Germline V CDR1 and CDR2: MNHEY, SVGAGI. The CDR3 extends over 15 amino acids. Deletions cut 6 bases from V and 0 bases from J, with 12 bases between. This chain's CDR3 is CASRPTGSSYNEQFF. The CDR3 bases are TGTGCCAGCAGACCAACGGGAAGCTCCTACAATGAGCAGTTCTTC.

The chain has TRBV19 and TRBJ1-5; possible D gene TRBD1, 5 bases. Germline CDR1 reads LNHDA; CDR2 reads SQIVND (reference sequence). This CDR3 has 16 amino acids. Trimming removed 3 bases at V and 0 bases at J, with 12 bases between. CDR3 protein: CASSIQGSFSNQPQHF. For the CDR3, the DNA is TGTGCCAGTAGTATCCAGGGATCATTTAGCAATCAGCCCCAGCATTTT.

V gene TRBV4-1 combines with J gene TRBJ1-4, with D uncertain. Germline CDR1 reads MGHRA; CDR2 reads YSYEKL. The CDR3 runs to 13 residues. The V end was cut by 1 base, the J end by 7 bases, with 7 bases between. The CDR3 loop reads CASSQVQVEKLFF. For the CDR3, the DNA is TGCGCCAGCAGCCAAGTACAAGTTGAAAAACTGTTTTTT.

The J gene is TRBJ2-2, the V gene TRBV5-1; possible D gene TRBD2, 5 bases. This CDR3 comprises 19 residues. Germline V gene sequence: CDR1 SGHRS, CDR2 YFSETQ. V was trimmed by 1 base and J by 2 bases, leaving 21 bases between them. The CDR3, as DNA: TGCGCCAGCAGCTTGCCCGTGAGTCGGCGGGCAAGTAACACCGGGGAGCTGTTTTTT. Protein product: CASSLPVSRRASNTGELFF. Filled out from reference TRBV5-1 and TRBJ2-2, the complete variable domain reads KAGVTQTPRYLIKTRGQQVTLSCSPISGHRSVSWYQQTPGQGLQFLFEYFSETQRNKGNFPGRFSGRQFSNSRSEMNVSTLELGDSALYLCASSLPVSRRASNTGELFFGEGSRLTVL.

The J gene is TRBJ2-2, the V gene TRBV2, with TRBD1 matching 9 bases. There are 14 residues in the CDR3. CDR1 SNHLY and CDR2 FYNNEI come from the germline V gene. Trimming at V came to 5 bases and at J to 6 bases, leaving 4 bases not matched to a gene. The DNA of the CDR3 is TGTGCCAGCAGTTTAACAGGGGGCCCCGGGGAGCTGTTTTTT. Translated, it gives CASSLTGGPGELFF. Full variable domain (remainder filled in from reference TRBV2 and TRBJ2-2): EPEVTQTPSHQVTQMGQEVILRCVPISNHLYFYWYRQILGQKVEFLVSFYNNEISEKSEIFDDQFSVERPDGSNFTLKIRSTKLEDSAMYFCASSLTGGPGELFFGEGSRLTVL.

This clone was observed once. This chain joins TRBV9 and TRBJ2-2, with D possibly matching TRBD2 (5 bases). The CDR3 runs to 16 residues. Looked up from germline, CDR1 is SGDLS and CDR2 is YYNGEE. The germline V and J ends were trimmed by 0 bases and 5 bases, with 14 bases remaining between them. This CDR3 is CASSVGGFLNTGELFF. The CDR3 coding sequence is TGTGCCAGCAGCGTAGGCGGGTTTTTGAATACCGGGGAGCTGTTTTTT.

The chain carries TRBV6-1 and TRBJ1-2; D unclear. V lost 4 bases and J lost 1, with 7 bases in between. Germline CDR1 and CDR2: MNHNS and SASEGT. This CDR3 spans 13 amino acids. The CDR3 DNA is TGTGCCAGCAGTGCCGCAGTTAACTATGGCTACACCTTC. Its translation: CASSAAVNYGYTF.

V and J are TRBV5-1 and TRBJ2-7; perhaps TRBD1 as D (6 bases). The CDR3 loop spans 14 amino acids. Germline V gene sequence: CDR1 SGHRS, CDR2 YFSETQ. Deletions cut 2 bases from V and 0 bases from J, with 9 bases between. The CDR3: CASSLQGGSYEQYF. For the CDR3, the DNA is TGCGCCAGCAGCTTACAGGGTGGCTCCTACGAGCAGTACTTC.

V usage is TRBV4-1 and J usage is TRBJ1-1; TRBD1 agrees at 7 bases. This CDR3 is built from 13 residues. Germline trimming cut 1 base from V and 6 bases from J; bases unmatched to any gene: 2. CDR1 and CDR2 from the germline V gene are MGHRA and YSYEKL. CDR3 region: CASSQAGQPEAFF. The DNA for the CDR3 is TGCGCCAGCAGCCAAGCGGGACAGCCTGAAGCTTTCTTT.

J is TRBJ2-3 and V is TRBV27; 12 bases match TRBD2. The germline V gene encodes CDR1 MNHEY and CDR2 SMNVEV (reference sequence). V was pared by 0 bases and J by 1 base, with 17 bases of the junction left unmatched. There are 22 residues in the CDR3. As DNA, the CDR3 is TGTGCCAGCAGTTTATCGGACCCTCGACTAGCGGGAGCAGACCGGGGCACAGATACGCAGTATTTT. Translation: CASSLSDPRLAGADRGTDTQYF.

The gene calls are TRBV2 and TRBJ1-5; D possibly corresponds to TRBD1 (5 bases). The CDR3 covers 11 residues. Trimming left V 10 bases short and J 13 bases short, with 17 bases between. Germline loops: CDR1 SNHLY, CDR2 FYNNEI. The CDR3 coding sequence is TGTGCCACGCAGGGCGGAGGAGTTCAGCATTTT. Amino acid sequence: CATQGGGVQHF.

V gene TRBV2 combines with J gene TRBJ1-1; possible D gene TRBD1, 6 bases. V lost 4 bases and J 1 base, leaving 10 bases between the germline ends. The germline V gene has CDR1 SNHLY and CDR2 FYNNEI. This CDR3 comprises 14 residues. CDR3 coding DNA: TGTGCCAGCAGTGGGGGCAGGGGGAACACTGAAGCTTTCTTT. Translating gives CASSGGRGNTEAFF.

This clone showed up just once. The V and J genes are TRBV29-1 and TRBJ1-1; 11 bases fit TRBD1. V lost 6 bases to trimming and J lost 5 bases; unmatched junction nucleotides: 8. CDR1 SQVTM and CDR2 ANQGSEA come from the germline V gene. The CDR3 runs 14 residues. Here the CDR3 reads CSVATGQGATEAFF. The CDR3, as DNA: TGCAGCGTCGCTACAGGACAGGGGGCAACTGAAGCTTTCTTT.

This clone has a single count. This chain links TRBV7-2 with TRBJ2-4; 9 bases line up with TRBD2. Germline V CDR1 and CDR2: SGHTA, FQGNSA. CDR3 length: 17 residues. With V trimmed by 6 bases and J by 8 bases, 17 bases remained unmatched. The CDR3 region has the DNA TGTGCCAGCAGAAGGGACCCTAGCGGGGCTCCTGTGGACATTCAGTACTTC. Its protein is CASRRDPSGAPVDIQYF.

The V call is TRBV10-3, the J call TRBJ1-5; 9 bases line up with TRBD1. J was trimmed by 2 bases and V by 0 bases; bases with no gene match: 2. This CDR3 is built from 16 residues. The germline CDR1 and CDR2 sequences are ENHRY and SYGVKD. CDR3 coding DNA: TGTGCCATCAGTGAGTCGTGGACAGGGGGCAATCAGCCCCAGCATTTT. It translates to CAISESWTGGNQPQHF.

V is TRBV2 and J is TRBJ2-2; 7 bases agree with TRBD1. Germline values: CDR1 SNHLY, CDR2 FYNNEI. The V and J ends lost 6 bases and 1 base, in that order; junction bases with no gene match: 2. CDR3 length: 14 amino acids. CDR3 sequence: CASSRDRNTGELFF. The CDR3 DNA reads TGTGCCAGCAGCCGGGACAGGAACACCGGGGAGCTGTTTTTT.

This clone was observed once. The V and J genes are TRBV6-5 and TRBJ2-1; D perhaps matches TRBD2 (6 bases). This CDR3 contains 15 residues. V gave up 2 bases and J gave up 8 bases, with 16 bases separating them. From germline, CDR1 is MNHEY and CDR2 SVGAGI. The DNA of the CDR3 is TGTGCCAGCAGTTACGAGGGCGGGACTTGGGATGAGCAGTTCTTC. Its translation is CASSYEGGTWDEQFF.

The chain links TRBV29-1 to TRBJ2-3, with TRBD1 matching over 9 bases. J gave up 1 base and V 6 bases, and 8 bases lay outside the gene matches. CDR3 length: 15 amino acids. Germline V lookup: CDR1 SQVTM, CDR2 ANQGSEA. The CDR3 region has the DNA TGCAGCGTCAACCCGGGACAGGGTGGCACAGATACGCAGTATTTT. Protein: CSVNPGQGGTDTQYF.

The chain recombines TRBV11-2 with TRBJ2-2; 9 nucleotides agree with TRBD2. This CDR3 comprises 16 residues. Germline-derived CDR1 and CDR2 are SGHAT and FQNNGV. With V trimmed by 2 bases and J by 4 bases, 5 bases remained unmatched. CDR3 amino acids: CASSLIPGLATGELFF. In nucleotides, the CDR3 is TGTGCCAGCAGCTTAATCCCGGGACTAGCCACCGGGGAGCTGTTTTTT.

This clone was counted a single time. The rearrangement links TRBV10-3 to TRBJ2-1; D possibly uses TRBD1 or TRBD2 (5 bases each). CDR1 and CDR2 (germline): ENHRY, SYGVKD. The CDR3 length is 14 residues. Deletions cut 2 bases from V and 3 bases from J, with 8 bases between. The CDR3 DNA follows: TGTGCCATCAGTGAGAGGGACGGCTACAATGAGCAGTTCTTC. As protein: CAISERDGYNEQFF.

This chain links TRBV7-2 with TRBJ2-5; D might be TRBD2 (6 bases). Trimming left V 7 bases short and J 3 bases short, with 15 bases between. Germline V gives CDR1 SGHTA, CDR2 FQGNSA. The CDR3 totals 14 residues. In DNA, the CDR3 is TGTGCCAGCACGAAGACTAGGGTAGAAGAGACCCAGTACTTC. Translation: CASTKTRVEETQYF.

The chain has TRBV7-2 and TRBJ2-5; no firm D call. Germline CDR1 reads SGHTA; CDR2 reads FQGNSA. V gave up 5 bases and J gave up 7 bases, with 8 bases separating them. The CDR3 has 11 residues. The CDR3 region is CASSTGGTQYF. The CDR3 region has the DNA TGTGCCAGCAGCACCGGTGGGACCCAGTACTTC.

The chain joins TRBV7-9 to TRBJ1-5, with D perhaps matching TRBD1 (6 bases). Germline CDR1 is SEHNR and CDR2 is FQNEAQ (reference sequence). V lost 4 bases to trimming and J lost 1 base, with 14 bases between them. This CDR3 spans 16 amino acids. This CDR3 reads CASSSTRGESNQPQHF. DNA of the CDR3: TGTGCCAGCAGCTCCACGAGGGGGGAGAGCAATCAGCCCCAGCATTTT.

The chain has TRBV6-1 and TRBJ2-1; 10 bases are a match to TRBD2. The V gene end was trimmed by 4 bases and the J gene end by 4 bases; junction bases not matched to a gene: 4. The CDR3 is 15 residues long. Germline CDR1 reads MNHNS; CDR2 reads SASEGT. The CDR3 bases are TGTGCCAGCAGTGTAACTAGCGGGGCGTACAATGAGCAGTTCTTC. Protein product: CASSVTSGAYNEQFF.

This clone has just a few counts. V is TRBV28 and J is TRBJ1-6, with D uncertain. Germline V CDR1 and CDR2: MDHEN, SYDVKM. V lost 6 bases and J lost 0, with 6 bases in between. CDR3 size: 14 residues. The CDR3 coding sequence is TGTGCCAGCAGATCAGACTCCTATAATTCACCCCTCCACTTT. This encodes CASRSDSYNSPLHF.

This sequence joins TRBV29-1 and TRBJ2-3; no definite D call. Germline V gives CDR1 SQVTM, CDR2 ANQGSEA. The CDR3 consists of 12 residues. Deletions cut 1 base from V and 2 bases from J, with 4 bases between. The CDR3 loop is CSVEGHTDTQYF. The CDR3 bases are TGCAGCGTTGAAGGGCACACAGATACGCAGTATTTT.

This clone was detected only once. This chain uses TRBV28 with TRBJ1-1; D may be TRBD1 (6 bases). Germline V gives CDR1 MDHEN, CDR2 SYDVKM. V dropped 6 bases and J dropped 8 bases, with 13 bases sitting between them. The CDR3 spans 12 residues. The CDR3 loop is CASSIIRGEAFF. DNA for the CDR3: TGTGCCAGCAGCATTATCAGGGGCGAAGCTTTCTTT.

The chain couples TRBV27 to TRBJ2-7, with D possibly being TRBD2 (6 bases). CDR3 length equals 14 residues. V was trimmed by 3 bases and J by 5 bases, leaving 14 bases between them. CDR1 and CDR2 (germline): MNHEY, SMNVEV (reference sequence). In DNA form, the CDR3 reads TGTGCCAGCAGTTTGAGTAGCGGAGAGAACGAGCAGTACTTC. It specifies CASSLSSGENEQYF.

The gene calls are TRBV27 and TRBJ2-5, with D possibly being TRBD1 or TRBD2 (6 bases each). The J call may be wrong; the DNA end is better matched by TRBJ2-7. CDR1 and CDR2 from the germline V gene are MNHEY and SMNVEV (reference sequence). There are 15 residues in the CDR3. CDR3 coding DNA: TGTGCCAGCACGCGCAGGGCAGGGGACTTGGGCGAGCAGTACTTC. It encodes CASTRRAGDLGEQYF.